This TCR beta chain was found in a study of identical twins (dated by TCRdb to about 2016). Turning to the overall study: To test whether fetal clonotypes persist, the study used deep sequencing on TCR alpha and beta repertoires from monozygotic twins, unrelated adults of various ages, and cord blood. To rule out contamination, replicate twin experiments were performed at different times with different library preparation protocols.

Library preparation used 5' RACE. Sequencing instrument: Illumina HiSeq 2000. A universal primer binding site was added through template switching, and the final cDNA carried a unique molecular identifier so that TCR cDNA molecules could be counted accurately. First-strand cDNA for TCR alpha and beta chains was synthesized from specific primers in the conserved constant-segment region. To control for contamination, every cDNA library was double barcoded, receiving both a SMART-Mk sample barcode and Illumina barcodes. TruSeq adapter sequences, together with Illumina sample barcodes, were added in two successive PCR steps. The TCR alpha and beta cDNA libraries were sequenced on the Illumina HiSeq platform using custom primers. The source study handled its data this way. MiGEC was used to process raw reads and extract unique molecular identifiers, and MiXCR was used to find CDR3 positions. Recombination models were inferred per individual with the repgenHMM and IGoR tools using an EM algorithm. Shared clonotypes were analyzed with the tcR package in R, and sharing was normalized by the product of cloneset sizes. To study raw recombination free of thymic and clonal selection effects, out-of-frame nonproductive sequences were analyzed. Using fastp at Q25 and MiXCR, TCRdb reprocessed the public reads and kept productive beta chains. Rows are unified per CDR3 protein, each entry keeping the most common DNA and genes. The V and J calls here are based on TCRdb, not the publication. A total of roughly 1,500,000 distinct CDR3 sequences appear in this sample, around a third of them only once. Together, the top ten hold about 0.25% of the sample.

Every donor in the study was a healthy Caucasian. CDR1 and CDR2, per the germline V gene, are SNHLY and FYNNEI. The CDR3 has 8 amino acids, counting the end cysteine and phenylalanine. Kept here is only the CDR3 DNA, which spans 24 bases and is read in frame from base 1. Trimming removed 3 bases from V and 13 bases from J, leaving 3 bases between the germline ends. The full study reports these points: In beta out-of-frame sequences, excess twin sharing was weaker, because having fewer shared sequences lowered the signal-to-noise ratio. Invariant T cells such as MAIT and iNKT could partly confound zero-insertion analyses, although diverse VJ usage argued against such confounding for most clonotypes. Out-of-frame TCR alpha sharing in monozygotic twins was systematically underestimated by recombination models, whereas sharing between unrelated individuals was in agreement with the recombination models. Compared with coincidental sharing between unrelated individuals, out-of-frame TCR alpha sequences shared between twins showed an excess of sequences with low generation probability. Abundant cord blood beta clonotypes carried fewer insertions; young adult naive repertoires showed a weaker similar trend, while memory repertoires showed none. Because the same donors could not be followed over many years, conclusions were based on cross-sectional statistical analysis.

Regarding this clonotype: The antigen it binds to is not known. No per-base quality is available; no much larger clone lies one base away.

The chain was built from TRBV2 and TRBJ2-5, with an unclear D gene assignment. This receptor was taken from a newborn girl in good health. The sequenced sample was cord blood. The CDR3 here reads CASSDRYF. At the DNA level, the sequence is TGTGCCAGCAGTGATCGGTACTTC.